This is a list of T cell receptor beta chains from one sample in a study of naive and memory T cell subsets. From the 5' RACE reads, TCRdb called clonotypes with MiXCR, one entry per CDR3 protein. The table records around 56,000 distinct CDR3 sequences, approximately 8% of them present only once. These receptors all come from a female donor in good health. CDR3s include the opening cysteine and the closing phenylalanine or tryptophan. A D gene is named only where the DNA matches it firmly. Clone size appears in some rows only: once, few, many, or a class for an expanded clone.

d_call: -; j_call: TRBJ1-2; v_call: TRBV4-3; clone_size: many; cdr3_nt: TGCGCCAGCAGCCAAGAAGGGCTGAGAAACTATGGCTACACCTTC; cdr3_aa: CASSQEGLRNYGYTF
d_call: -; j_call: TRBJ2-5; v_call: TRBV20-1; clone_size: many; cdr3_nt: TGCAGTGCTAGCGGGGGGCCCCCTCGTGAGACCCAGTACTTC; cdr3_aa: CSASGGPPRETQYF
d_call: -; j_call: TRBJ1-5; v_call: TRBV6-2/TRBV6-3; clone_size: -; cdr3_nt: TGTGCCAGCAGTTATTTCCGGGACGCCAATCAGCCCCAGCATTTT; cdr3_aa: CASSYFRDANQPQHF
d_call: -; j_call: TRBJ2-5; v_call: TRBV7-2; clone_size: -; cdr3_nt: TGTGCCAGCAGCAAAGGAGGACCCCAAGAGACCCAGTACTTC; cdr3_aa: CASSKGGPQETQYF
d_call: -; j_call: TRBJ2-6; v_call: TRBV6-1; clone_size: -; cdr3_nt: TGTGCCAGCAGTGCCCACTCTGGGGCCAACGTCCTGACTTTC; cdr3_aa: CASSAHSGANVLTF
d_call: -; j_call: TRBJ2-5; v_call: TRBV29-1; clone_size: -; cdr3_nt: TGCAGCGTTGAAGGCCCGACCAGAACCGAGACCCAGTACTTC; cdr3_aa: CSVEGPTRTETQYF
d_call: TRBD1; j_call: TRBJ2-7; v_call: TRBV29-1; clone_size: few; cdr3_nt: TGCAGCGTTGGACCTTCAGGGGGCCAGAACGAGCAGTACTTC; cdr3_aa: CSVGPSGGQNEQYF
d_call: -; j_call: TRBJ1-5; v_call: TRBV19; clone_size: many; cdr3_nt: TGTGCCAGTAGATTTAGCCGCCGGGGGTATCAGCCCCAGCATTTT; cdr3_aa: CASRFSRRGYQPQHF
d_call: -; j_call: TRBJ1-6; v_call: TRBV2; clone_size: many; cdr3_nt: TGTGCCAGCAGTGTGAGTCAGACCCCACTCCACTTT; cdr3_aa: CASSVSQTPLHF
d_call: -; j_call: TRBJ1-2; v_call: TRBV19; clone_size: -; cdr3_nt: TGTGCCAGTAGTATCCTACAGTTAAACTCCTATGGCTACACCTTC; cdr3_aa: CASSILQLNSYGYTF
d_call: -; j_call: TRBJ1-5; v_call: TRBV9; clone_size: many; cdr3_nt: TGTGCCAGCAGCGTAGACGGGGGCAATCAGCCCCAGCATTTT; cdr3_aa: CASSVDGGNQPQHF
d_call: TRBD1; j_call: TRBJ2-6; v_call: TRBV7-2; clone_size: few; cdr3_nt: TGTGCCAGCAGCTTAAAGGGGGCTTTCCTCTCTGGGGCCAACGTCCTGACTTTC; cdr3_aa: CASSLKGAFLSGANVLTF
d_call: -; j_call: TRBJ2-7; v_call: TRBV12-3/TRBV12-4; clone_size: few; cdr3_nt: TGTGCCAGCAGTTTCGGGGGTGGGCAGTACTTC; cdr3_aa: CASSFGGGQYF
d_call: -; j_call: TRBJ2-7; v_call: TRBV19; clone_size: many; cdr3_nt: TGTGCCAGTAGTAGCGACAGGCAACGCGAGCAGTACTTC; cdr3_aa: CASSSDRQREQYF
d_call: -; j_call: TRBJ1-5; v_call: TRBV20-1; clone_size: -; cdr3_nt: TGCAGTGCTAGAGATTTCGAAGGGGTCAATCAGCCCCAGCATTTT; cdr3_aa: CSARDFEGVNQPQHF
d_call: TRBD2; j_call: TRBJ2-3; v_call: TRBV28; clone_size: many; cdr3_nt: TGTGCCAGCAGTTTTGCGGGGGGGCTCACAGATACGCAGTATTTT; cdr3_aa: CASSFAGGLTDTQYF
d_call: -; j_call: TRBJ1-5; v_call: TRBV7-2; clone_size: few; cdr3_nt: TGTGCCAGCAGCCCATATAGCAATCAGCCCCAGCATTTT; cdr3_aa: CASSPYSNQPQHF
d_call: -; j_call: TRBJ2-6; v_call: TRBV5-1; clone_size: few; cdr3_nt: TGCGCCAGCAGCTTGGGTGGGGGATCTGGGGCCAACGTCCTGACTTTC; cdr3_aa: CASSLGGGSGANVLTF
d_call: -; j_call: TRBJ1-1; v_call: TRBV6-2/TRBV6-3; clone_size: -; cdr3_nt: TGTGCCAGCAGTTACGACGAGGGGATCACTGAAGCTTTCTTT; cdr3_aa: CASSYDEGITEAFF
d_call: TRBD2; j_call: TRBJ2-3; v_call: TRBV4-1; clone_size: many; cdr3_nt: TGCGCCAGCAGCCGACTAGCGGTAGCTAGCACAGATACGCAGTATTTT; cdr3_aa: CASSRLAVASTDTQYF
d_call: -; j_call: TRBJ2-7; v_call: TRBV18; clone_size: many; cdr3_nt: TGTGCCAGCTCAACGGGAGTATACGAGCAGTACTTC; cdr3_aa: CASSTGVYEQYF
d_call: TRBD1; j_call: TRBJ2-7; v_call: TRBV5-1; clone_size: -; cdr3_nt: TGCGCCAGCAGCTTACAGGGGGCGCGAACCTACGAGCAGTACTTC; cdr3_aa: CASSLQGARTYEQYF
d_call: -; j_call: TRBJ2-5; v_call: TRBV7-9; clone_size: many; cdr3_nt: TGTGCCAGCAGCTTCGGGGGAGAGACCCAGTACTTC; cdr3_aa: CASSFGGETQYF
d_call: TRBD2; j_call: TRBJ2-1; v_call: TRBV6-6; clone_size: few; cdr3_nt: TGTGCCAGCAGTTACTCCCTGACTAGCGGGGGGGCCAGTGAGCAGTTCTTC; cdr3_aa: CASSYSLTSGGASEQFF